The clone carrying this T cell receptor beta chain has at least ten counts. The antigen remains undetermined. Over 9.5 ml of fresh blood yielded the PBMCs by density gradient. This sample was taken from a study of Graves' ophthalmopathy and Graves' hyperthyroidism. Study-wide findings and caveats: The authors also found most expanded thyroid clonotypes above 0.001 frequency in blood.

V lost 6 bases, J lost 7 bases, and 9 bases stayed unmatched. The CDR3 sequence is 14 residues long. Germline CDR1 and CDR2: MNHEY and SVGEGT. The study amplified TCR beta CDR3 regions using RNA transcripts. Amplification began with first-round RT-PCR using HTBI primers, then second-round multiplex PCR was performed. TCRdb re-called the multiplex PCR reads with MiXCR, one entry per CDR3 protein. This sample yields fewer than 400,000 distinct CDR3 sequences, of which about 18% are seen a single time; roughly 1.5% belongs to the top ten. The gene calls are TRBV6-2 or TRBV6-3 and TRBJ2-5; TRBD1 aligns across 9 bases. Material for sequencing was peripheral blood. The source is a woman under 30 with Graves' ophthalmopathy. The DNA for the CDR3 is TGTGCCAGCAGCTACCCGGACAGGGGTCGGACCCAGTACTTC. This translates into CASSYPDRGRTQYF.